One T cell receptor beta chain is described in this entry. Its cognate antigen is unknown. These data belong to a study of beta chain features in type 1 diabetes. Turning to the study itself: Age, gender and cell yields were alike across patients and healthy donors. Study outcomes and limitations: A moderate, significant TCRB CDR3 shortening appeared in type 1 diabetes across four CD4+ subsets. Small HLA sub-analyses could not settle whether HLA shapes TCRB rearrangement.

Every isolated RNA sample was fully reverse transcribed, so sequencing captured expressed TCRB transcripts. Profiled with immunoSEQ multiplex PCR; TCRdb holds only in-frame clones, not every one. The table shows hundreds of thousands of clones, with 13% occurring only once. V lost 0 bases and J lost 5; bases outside the gene matches: 7. CDR1 is ENHRY and CDR2 is SYGVKD in the germline V gene. CDR3 length: 17 residues. V usage is TRBV10-3 and J usage is TRBJ2-3, with 11 bases that match TRBD2. This clonotype was obtained from a man younger than 35 with type 1 diabetes. The material sequenced was naive CD4+ T cells from blood. Here the CDR3 DNA reads TGTGCCATCAGTGAGTCGACTAGCGGGGCTCACGGAGATACGCAGTATTTT. Amino acid sequence: CAISESTSGAHGDTQYF.